A selection of T cell receptor beta chains follows, all from one sample in a study of blood T cell repertoires in COVID-19. Assay used: immunoSEQ multiplex PCR; TCRdb lists only in-frame clones, some missing. The sample consists of around 16,000 clones, around three quarters of them appearing once. What was sequenced was peripheral blood. The source is a man aged 65-85 years with active or convalescent COVID-19. Each CDR3 is given with its conserved first and last residue. The D gene is left open where the match is weak. Size tells how often a clone was seen (once, few, many) or the class of an expanded clone, and some rows leave it out.

j_call v_call d_call clone_size cdr3_aa cdr3_nt
TRBJ2-1 TRBV3-1/TRBV3-2 TRBD1 - CASSQRGTGTGGYSEQFF TGTGCCAGCAGCCAAAGGGGGACCGGGACAGGGGGCTACAGTGAGCAGTTCTTC
TRBJ1-5 TRBV19 TRBD1 - CASSGFPQGPNQPQHF TGTGCCAGTAGTGGGTTCCCACAGGGGCCTAATCAGCCCCAGCATTTT
TRBJ2-7 TRBV19 TRBD2 - CASSIRGLANEQYF TGTGCCAGTAGTATACGGGGACTAGCCAACGAGCAGTACTTC
TRBJ1-2 TRBV5-6 - - CASSLGRNYGYTF TGTGCCAGCAGCTTGGGGCGGAACTATGGCTACACCTTC
TRBJ2-6 TRBV29-1 - - CSASTGSGANVLTF TGCAGCGCCTCTACAGGGTCTGGGGCCAACGTCCTGACTTTC
TRBJ2-3 TRBV5-1 - - CASFDLQGSDTQYF TGCGCCAGTTTTGACCTTCAGGGGTCAGATACGCAGTATTTT
TRBJ2-3 TRBV5-1 - - CASSLVPSDTQYF TGCGCCAGCAGCTTGGTTCCCTCAGATACGCAGTATTTT
TRBJ2-7 TRBV28 TRBD2 - CASGSLREWYEQYF TGTGCCAGCGGGTCGTTGCGGGAGTGGTACGAGCAGTACTTC
TRBJ1-2 TRBV30 TRBD1 - CALQGGDYGYTF TGTGCCTTACAGGGGGGTGACTATGGCTACACCTTC
TRBJ2-3 TRBV7-3 TRBD2 - CASSLAGGSTDTQYF TGTGCCAGCAGCTTAGCGGGAGGGAGCACAGATACGCAGTATTTT
TRBJ2-3 TRBV3-1/TRBV3-2 TRBD1 - CASSQTGTGFTDTQYF TGTGCCAGCAGCCAAACCGGGACAGGGTTTACAGATACGCAGTATTTT
TRBJ2-7 TRBV5-4 TRBD2 - CASSPGGRGGSEQYF TGTGCCAGCAGCCCGGGGGGACGGGGTGGGTCCGAGCAGTACTTC
TRBJ1-1 TRBV14 - - CASSNRLGTEAFF TGTGCCAGCAGCAATCGACTCGGCACTGAAGCTTTCTTT
TRBJ2-3 TRBV7-9 TRBD2 - CASSTPRRTSGTDTQYF TGTGCCAGCAGCACCCCCCGGAGGACTAGCGGCACAGATACGCAGTATTTT
TRBJ1-1 TRBV5-1 TRBD1 - CASSFDGQGNTEAFF TGCGCCAGCAGCTTCGACGGACAGGGGAACACTGAAGCTTTCTTT
TRBJ2-4 TRBV19 - - CASSPRPGVDKNIQYF TGTGCCAGTAGCCCCCGTCCAGGGGTTGACAAAAACATTCAGTACTTC
TRBJ2-3 TRBV7-9 TRBD2 - CASSYGGAADTQYF TGTGCCAGCAGCTACGGGGGGGCCGCAGATACGCAGTATTTT
TRBJ1-2 TRBV6-2/TRBV6-3 - - CASSARGTLPYGYTF TGTGCCAGCAGTGCCAGGGGAACCCTCCCCTATGGCTACACCTTC
TRBJ1-2 TRBV2 - - CASRRSFSNYGYTF TGTGCCAGCAGGCGGAGTTTTTCTAACTATGGCTACACCTTC
TRBJ2-1 TRBV2 - - CASVIDGSEQFF TGTGCCAGCGTTATAGATGGGAGTGAGCAGTTCTTC
TRBJ2-4 TRBV28 TRBD2 once CASSQSGASGSRKNIQYF TGTGCCAGCAGTCAGTCGGGGGCTAGCGGGAGTAGGAAAAACATTCAGTACTTC
TRBJ1-3 TRBV2 TRBD1 few CASRTDRGEGNTIYF TGTGCCAGCAGGACGGACAGGGGGGAAGGAAACACCATATATTTT
TRBJ2-2 TRBV24-1 TRBD1 - CATSGPGWGQGTGELFF TGTGCCACCAGTGGCCCAGGGTGGGGACAGGGGACCGGGGAGCTGTTTTTT
TRBJ1-6 TRBV10-2 TRBD1 - CASRGQGTNSPLHF TGCGCCAGCAGGGGACAGGGAACTAATTCACCCCTCCACTTT
TRBJ1-5 TRBV28 TRBD1 - CASSFGTGLFQPQHF TGTGCCAGCAGTTTCGGGACAGGGTTATTTCAGCCCCAGCATTTT
TRBJ1-1 TRBV7-2 - - CASSFRRGSSTEAFF TGTGCCAGCAGCTTCCGCAGGGGAAGTAGCACTGAAGCTTTCTTT
TRBJ1-2 TRBV19 - - CASSISVYGYTF TGTGCCAGTAGTATCAGCGTCTATGGCTACACCTTC
TRBJ2-3 TRBV7-9 TRBD1 - CASSSWDRAVDTQYF TGTGCCAGCAGCTCCTGGGACAGAGCCGTAGATACGCAGTATTTT
TRBJ2-3 TRBV5-1 - once CASSLNGRGSTDTQYF TGCGCCAGCAGCTTGAACGGCAGGGGTAGCACAGATACGCAGTATTTT
TRBJ1-1 TRBV3-1/TRBV3-2 - - CASSHGGMSEAFF TGTGCCAGCAGCCACGGGGGTATGAGTGAAGCTTTCTTT
TRBJ2-7 TRBV24-1 - - CATSGYGVGEQYF TGTGCCACCAGTGGTTACGGGGTAGGGGAGCAGTACTTC
TRBJ2-1 TRBV7-9 TRBD2 - CASSAGTRLGNEQFF TGTGCCAGCAGCGCCGGGACTAGGTTAGGCAATGAGCAGTTCTTC
TRBJ2-3 TRBV6-5 TRBD2 - CASSYAGGTDTQYF TGTGCCAGCAGTTACGCGGGGGGCACAGATACGCAGTATTTT
TRBJ2-6 TRBV3-1/TRBV3-2 TRBD1 few CASSQQGANVLTF TGTGCCAGCAGCCAGCAGGGGGCTAACGTCCTGACTTTC
TRBJ1-1 TRBV13 - - CASSLPLSQHFF TGTGCCAGCAGCTTACCCCTTTCCCAACATTTCTTT
TRBJ2-5 TRBV19 - - CASSPNSPQETQYF TGTGCCAGTAGCCCGAACTCCCCCCAAGAGACCCAGTACTTC
TRBJ1-2 TRBV10-2 - - CASETDHYGYTF TGCGCCAGCGAAACAGACCACTATGGCTACACCTTC
TRBJ2-5 TRBV28 TRBD1 once CASSGAGQGQETQYF TGTGCCAGCAGTGGGGCGGGACAGGGCCAAGAGACCCAGTACTTC
TRBJ1-5 TRBV19 - - CASGLRSSLGQPQHF TGTGCCAGTGGGCTAAGGTCTTCACTGGGTCAGCCCCAGCATTTT
TRBJ2-5 TRBV5-5 TRBD1 once CASSFRGQAQETQYF TGTGCCAGCAGCTTTAGGGGGCAGGCGCAAGAGACCCAGTACTTC
TRBJ1-4 TRBV12-3/TRBV12-4 - - CASSNRVGEKLFF TGTGCCAGCAGTAACAGGGTGGGTGAAAAACTGTTTTTT
TRBJ2-3 TRBV7-4 TRBD2 - CASSLCGRYTDTQYF TGTGCCAGCAGCTTGTGCGGGAGGTATACAGATACGCAGTATTTT
TRBJ2-2 TRBV12-3/TRBV12-4 - - CASRLTGELFF TGTGCCAGCAGACTTACCGGGGAGCTGTTTTTT
TRBJ2-7 TRBV5-4 - - CASSHEQYF TGTGCCAGCTCTCACGAGCAGTACTTC